One and the same sample provided the 18 T cell receptor beta chains below, sequenced in a study of Ad26.COV2.S vaccination and SARS-CoV-2 variants. Using immunoSEQ multiplex PCR, the repertoire was profiled, and TCRdb retains in-frame clones only, with some absent. The table shows around 450,000 clones, with around nine tenths occurring only once. Treatment denoted: 15 to 20 received Ad26.COV2.S at low or high dose, single or two shots; roughly five received placebo; per-sample allocation not given. All samples were drawn on day 63, counting from the first vaccine or placebo injection. The source was peripheral blood, collected in a trial of Ad26.COV2.S vaccine versus placebo. Every receptor here comes from a person aged 18-65 years who received the Ad26.COV2.S COVID-19 vaccine or a placebo.

This chain joins TRBV5-3 and TRBJ1-2; D not resolved. TRBV5-3 is an ORF, and what it does is uncertain. Trimming left V 1 base short and J 8 bases short, with 9 bases between. This CDR3 has 12 amino acids. CDR3 DNA sequence: TGTGCCAGAAGCTTGAATATTGGCGGCTACACCTTC. This encodes CARSLNIGGYTF.

The V call is TRBV7-3, the J call TRBJ2-3, with 10 bases that match TRBD1. The junction had 8 bases not matched to a gene; V was cut back by 0 bases and J by 8 bases. The CDR3 is 16 amino acids. Germline V gene sequence: CDR1 SGHTA, CDR2 FQGTGA. The CDR3 spells CASSLTGQGYLRTQYF. For the CDR3, the DNA is TGTGCCAGCAGCTTAACGGGACAGGGGTACCTGCGTACGCAGTATTTT.

This clone was recorded only once. The chain links TRBV3-1 (or the pseudogene TRBV3-2) to TRBJ1-1; 10 bases line up with TRBD1. The CDR3 is 16 amino acids. V lost 0 bases and J lost 4; bases outside the gene matches: 5. The germline gives CDR1 LGHDT, CDR2 YNNKEL (reference sequence). As DNA, the CDR3 is TGTGCCAGCAGCCAAGAGGGACAGGGGTCCCTCACTGAAGCTTTCTTT. Amino acids: CASSQEGQGSLTEAFF.

V gene TRBV15 combines with J gene TRBJ2-7; the D call may be TRBD1 or TRBD2 (6 bases each). From germline, CDR1 is LNHNV and CDR2 YYDKDF (reference sequence). V gave up 5 bases and J gave up 0 bases, with 14 bases separating them. The CDR3 loop spans 15 amino acids. The CDR3 loop reads CATSLTGARSYEQYF. The CDR3 nucleotides are TGTGCCACCAGCCTGACGGGGGCCCGCTCCTACGAGCAGTACTTC. Filled out from reference TRBV15 and TRBJ2-7, the complete variable domain reads DAMVIQNPRYQVTQFGKPVTLSCSQTLNHNVMYWYQQKSSQAPKLLFHYYDKDFNNEADTPDNFQSRRPNTSFCFLDIRSPGLGDTAMYLCATSLTGARSYEQYFGPGTRLTVT.

The CDR3 coding sequence is TGTGCCAGCAGCCCCCCAGGGAGACTAGCGGGGGAGGACAATGAGCAGTTCTTC. Encoded protein: CASSPPGRLAGEDNEQFF. The chain uses TRBV3-1 (or the pseudogene TRBV3-2) and TRBJ2-1, with 12 positions matching TRBD2. There are 18 residues in the CDR3. V lost 4 bases and J lost 5; bases outside the gene matches: 12. Germline assignment: CDR1 LGHDT and CDR2 YNNKEL (reference sequence).

The chain uses TRBV28 and TRBJ2-6; the D gene is possibly TRBD1 (6 bases). V lost 3 bases and J 4 bases, leaving 16 bases between the germline ends. This CDR3 spans 17 amino acids. Germline loops: CDR1 MDHEN, CDR2 SYDVKM. The CDR3 nucleotides read TGTGCCAGCAGTTTGAATCGACAGGCCCCCGGGGCCAACGTCCTGACTTTC. It codes for CASSLNRQAPGANVLTF.

For this clone: The identical CDR3 is also encoded by other nucleotide sequences in the sample. The V and J genes are TRBV5-1 and TRBJ1-1; D remains unclear. CDR3 length: 13 amino acids. The V end was cut by 5 bases, the J end by 0 bases, with 8 bases between. Per germline, CDR1 SGHRS and CDR2 YFSETQ. The CDR3 DNA follows: TGCGCCAGCAGACCAACCATGAACACTGAAGCTTTCTTT. Translation gives CASRPTMNTEAFF.

The CDR3 sequence is CASSQGNTEAFF. The DNA for the CDR3 is TGTGCCAGCAGCCAAGGGAACACTGAAGCTTTCTTT. The V gene is TRBV7-9, the J gene TRBJ1-1; D remains unclear. V gave up 5 bases and J gave up 1 base, with 5 bases separating them. The CDR3 runs 12 residues. Germline CDR1 and CDR2: SEHNR and FQNEAQ (reference sequence).

This rearrangement joins TRBV30 to TRBJ2-5; unclear D gene. V gave up 6 bases and J gave up 5 bases, with 19 bases separating them. The CDR3 is 14 residues long. CDR1 is GTSNPN and CDR2 is SVGIG in the germline V gene (reference sequence). DNA of the CDR3: TGTGCCTGTCCACGGAACTCCCTGGGGGAGACCCAGTACTTC. Its translation: CACPRNSLGETQYF.

This CDR3 is CASSQGPSGGNEQYF. CDR3 nucleotides: TGCGCCAGCAGCCAAGGGCCTAGCGGGGGAAACGAGCAGTACTTC. V usage is TRBV4-3 and J usage is TRBJ2-7; the match to TRBD2 covers 10 bases. In germline, CDR1 is LGHNA, CDR2 YSLEER. This CDR3 contains 15 residues. Trimming cost V 1 base and J 5 bases; bases outside gene matches: 5.

The chain couples TRBV14 to TRBJ2-2; 9 bases agree with TRBD2. CDR3 length: 16 residues. V shed 5 bases, J shed 1 base, and the junction held 5 bases outside the gene matches. Per the germline V gene, CDR1 is SGHDN and CDR2 is FVKESK. The CDR3 nucleotides are TGTGCCAGCAGCAAACAGCGGGGGGAGAACACCGGGGAGCTGTTTTTT. As protein: CASSKQRGENTGELFF.

The chain combines TRBV9 with TRBJ2-1; D may correspond to TRBD1 or TRBD2 (5 bases each). CDR3 length equals 15 residues. Trimming removed 3 bases from V and 2 bases from J, with 12 bases in between. Germline lookup yields CDR1 SGDLS and CDR2 YYNGEE. In DNA form, the CDR3 reads TGTGCCAGCAGCGCCCCCGAGGGGACCTACAATGAGCAGTTCTTC. Its translation is CASSAPEGTYNEQFF.

The rearrangement uses TRBV30 and TRBJ2-7; 7 bases align to TRBD1. The germline V gene encodes CDR1 GTSNPN and CDR2 SVGIG (reference sequence). This CDR3 contains 15 residues. Unmatched junction bases numbered 12, after V lost 0 bases and J lost 7 bases. The CDR3 loop is CAWSVQPAGGEEQYF. The CDR3 coding sequence is TGTGCCTGGAGTGTACAGCCGGCAGGGGGTGAGGAGCAGTACTTC.

The V gene is TRBV25-1, the J gene TRBJ1-3; no firm D call. This CDR3 region has 14 residues. With 2 bases removed from V and 4 bases from J, the gap between germline ends came to 9 bases. Looked up from germline, CDR1 is MGHDK and CDR2 is SYGVNS. The CDR3 loop reads CASSERASGNTIYF. In nucleotides, the CDR3 is TGTGCCAGCAGTGAAAGGGCGTCAGGAAACACCATATATTTT.

This sequence joins TRBV9 and TRBJ2-3, with TRBD2 as a possible D gene (6 bases). Trimming removed 0 bases at V and 5 bases at J, with 13 bases between. The CDR3 runs 15 residues. The germline gives CDR1 SGDLS, CDR2 YYNGEE. CDR3: CASSVEPGTRDTQYF. The CDR3 bases are TGTGCCAGCAGCGTAGAGCCGGGGACTCGAGATACGCAGTATTTT.

The chain links TRBV29-1 to TRBJ1-2, with D uncertain. V was cut by 6 bases and J by 11 bases, with 16 bases left in between. Germline values: CDR1 SQVTM, CDR2 ANQGSEA. The CDR3 extends over 11 amino acids. As DNA, the CDR3 is TGCAGCGTCAACTCTGCTATGAGGTACACCTTC. Its translation: CSVNSAMRYTF.

V and J are TRBV21-1 and TRBJ1-1; the table's TRBD1 call for D was not verified on the DNA. TRBV21-1 constitutes a pseudogene. This CDR3 is 14 amino acids long. CDR3: CASKDRGCRTEAFF. The CDR3 DNA follows: TGTGCCAGCAAGGACAGGGGCTGCCGGACTGAAGCTTTCTTT.

There are a few counts of this clone. This sequence joins TRBV27 and TRBJ2-1; D possibly corresponds to TRBD1 (6 bases). Germline V gene data show CDR1 as MNHEY and CDR2 as SMNVEV (reference sequence). CDR3 length: 16 amino acids. V lost 2 bases and J 5 bases, leaving 16 bases between the germline ends. The CDR3 loop is CASSLRAGVSNNEQFF. As DNA, the CDR3 is TGTGCCAGCAGTTTACGGGCAGGGGTCAGCAACAATGAGCAGTTCTTC.